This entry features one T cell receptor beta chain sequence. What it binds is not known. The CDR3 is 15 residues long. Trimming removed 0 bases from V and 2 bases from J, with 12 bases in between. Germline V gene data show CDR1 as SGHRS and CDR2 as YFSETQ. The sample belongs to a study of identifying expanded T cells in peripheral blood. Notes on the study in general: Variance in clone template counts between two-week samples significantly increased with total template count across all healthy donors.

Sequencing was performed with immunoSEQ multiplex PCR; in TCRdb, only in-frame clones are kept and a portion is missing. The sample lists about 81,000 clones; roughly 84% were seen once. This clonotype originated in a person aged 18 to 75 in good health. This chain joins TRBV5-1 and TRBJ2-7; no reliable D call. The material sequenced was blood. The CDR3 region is CASSLDGSSAYEQYF. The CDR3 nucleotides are TGCGCCAGCAGCTTGGACGGCTCATCCGCCTACGAGCAGTACTTC.